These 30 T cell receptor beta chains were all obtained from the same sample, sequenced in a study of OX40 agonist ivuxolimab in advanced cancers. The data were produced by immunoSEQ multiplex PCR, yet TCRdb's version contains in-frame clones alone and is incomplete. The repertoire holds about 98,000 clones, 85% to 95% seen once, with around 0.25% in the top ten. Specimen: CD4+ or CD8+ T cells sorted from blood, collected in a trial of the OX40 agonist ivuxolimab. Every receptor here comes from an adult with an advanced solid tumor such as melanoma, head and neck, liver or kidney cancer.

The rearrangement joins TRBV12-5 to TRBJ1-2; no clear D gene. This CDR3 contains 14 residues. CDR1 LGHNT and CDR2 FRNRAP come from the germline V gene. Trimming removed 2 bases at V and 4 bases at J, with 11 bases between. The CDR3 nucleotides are TGTGCTAGTGGTTTGATCGGCGGATTCTATGGCTACACCTTC. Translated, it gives CASGLIGGFYGYTF.

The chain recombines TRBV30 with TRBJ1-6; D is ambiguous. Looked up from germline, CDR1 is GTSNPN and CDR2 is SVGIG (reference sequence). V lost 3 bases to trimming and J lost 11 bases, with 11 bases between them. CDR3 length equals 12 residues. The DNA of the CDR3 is TGTGCCTGGAGGCCCGGGTTTACACCCCTCCACTTT. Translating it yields CAWRPGFTPLHF. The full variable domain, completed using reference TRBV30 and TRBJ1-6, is SQTIHQWPATLVQPVGSPLSLECTVEGTSNPNLYWYRQAAGRGLQLLFYSVGIGQISSEVPQNLSASRPQDRQFILSSKKLLLSDSGFYLCAWRPGFTPLHFGNGTRLTVT.

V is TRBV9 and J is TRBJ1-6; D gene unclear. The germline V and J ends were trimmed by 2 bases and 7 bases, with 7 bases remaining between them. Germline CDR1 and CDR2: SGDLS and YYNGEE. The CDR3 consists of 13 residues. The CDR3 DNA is TGTGCCAGCAGCGTGAGATTAAATTCACCCCTCCACTTT. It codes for CASSVRLNSPLHF.

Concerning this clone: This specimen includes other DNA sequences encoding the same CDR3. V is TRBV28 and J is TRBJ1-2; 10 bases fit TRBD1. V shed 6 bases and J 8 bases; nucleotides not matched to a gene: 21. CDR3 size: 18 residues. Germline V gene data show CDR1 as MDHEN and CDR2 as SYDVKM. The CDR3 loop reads CASSQNLRGDRGQGGYTF. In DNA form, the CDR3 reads TGTGCCAGCAGCCAAAACCTAAGGGGGGACAGGGGACAGGGGGGCTACACCTTC.

CDR3: CASSPSFNSYNEQFF. CDR3 in DNA: TGTGCCAGCAGCCCAAGCTTTAACTCCTACAATGAGCAGTTCTTC. J is TRBJ2-1 and V is TRBV4-2; D ambiguous. CDR3 length: 15 residues. Germline V gives CDR1 LGHNA, CDR2 YNFKEQ. V gave up 4 bases and J gave up 0 bases, with 10 bases separating them.

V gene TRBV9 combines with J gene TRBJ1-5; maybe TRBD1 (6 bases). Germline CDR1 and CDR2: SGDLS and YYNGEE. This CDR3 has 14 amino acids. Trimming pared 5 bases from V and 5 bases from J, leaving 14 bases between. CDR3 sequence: CASSGGQPYQPQHF. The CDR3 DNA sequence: TGTGCCAGCAGTGGGGGACAACCTTATCAGCCCCAGCATTTT.

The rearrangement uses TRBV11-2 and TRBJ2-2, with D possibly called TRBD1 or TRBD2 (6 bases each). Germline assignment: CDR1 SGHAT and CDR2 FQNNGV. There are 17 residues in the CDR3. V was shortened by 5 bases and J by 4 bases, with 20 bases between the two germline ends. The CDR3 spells CASSPSITRGVTGELFF. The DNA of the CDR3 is TGTGCCAGCAGCCCGTCGATAACTAGGGGGGTCACCGGGGAGCTGTTTTTT.

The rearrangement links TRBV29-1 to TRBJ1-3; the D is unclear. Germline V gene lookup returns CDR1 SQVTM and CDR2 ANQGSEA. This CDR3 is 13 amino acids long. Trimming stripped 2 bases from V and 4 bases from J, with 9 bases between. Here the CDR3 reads CSVEQKLGNTIYF. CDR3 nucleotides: TGCAGCGTTGAACAGAAACTGGGAAACACCATATATTTT.

CDR3: CASRETNRLYGYTF. For the CDR3, the DNA is TGTGCCAGCAGGGAGACAAACCGACTCTATGGCTACACCTTC. The rearrangement links TRBV6-5 to TRBJ1-2; D unresolved. Germline loops: CDR1 MNHEY, CDR2 SVGAGI. The CDR3 covers 14 residues. Trimming took off 6 bases at V and 4 bases at J, with 15 bases between the two ends.

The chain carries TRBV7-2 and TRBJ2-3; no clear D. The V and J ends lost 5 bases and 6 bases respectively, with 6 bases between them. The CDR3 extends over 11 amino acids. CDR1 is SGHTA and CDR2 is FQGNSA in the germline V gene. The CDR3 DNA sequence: TGTGCCAGCAGCCGTGGGGATACGCAGTATTTT. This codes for CASSRGDTQYF.

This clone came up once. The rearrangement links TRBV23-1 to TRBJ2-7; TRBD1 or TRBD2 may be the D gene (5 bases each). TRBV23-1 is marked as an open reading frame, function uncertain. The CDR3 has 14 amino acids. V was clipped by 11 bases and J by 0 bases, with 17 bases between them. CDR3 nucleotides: TGCGCCGACGGGGCACATCTTCCCTCCTACGAGCAGTACGTC. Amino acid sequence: CADGAHLPSYEQYV.

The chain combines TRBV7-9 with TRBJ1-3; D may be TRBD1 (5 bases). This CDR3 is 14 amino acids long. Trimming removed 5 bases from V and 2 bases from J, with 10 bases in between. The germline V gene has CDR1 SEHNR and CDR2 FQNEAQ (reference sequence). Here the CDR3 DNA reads TGTGCCAGCAGCCCCGGGACGGCTGGAAACACCATATATTTT. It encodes CASSPGTAGNTIYF.

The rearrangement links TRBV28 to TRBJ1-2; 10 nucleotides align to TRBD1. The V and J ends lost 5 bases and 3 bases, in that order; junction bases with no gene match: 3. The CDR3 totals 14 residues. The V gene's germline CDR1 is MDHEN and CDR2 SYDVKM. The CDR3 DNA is TGTGCCAGCAGTATTGGGACAGGGGACTATGGCTACACCTTC. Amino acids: CASSIGTGDYGYTF.

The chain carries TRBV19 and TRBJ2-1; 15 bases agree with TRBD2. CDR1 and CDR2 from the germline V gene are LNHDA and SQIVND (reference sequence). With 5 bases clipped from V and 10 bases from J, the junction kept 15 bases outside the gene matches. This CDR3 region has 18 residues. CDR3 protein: CASSLPAGLAGGPKEQFF. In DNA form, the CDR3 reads TGTGCCAGTAGTCTACCCGCAGGACTAGCGGGGGGGCCAAAGGAGCAGTTCTTC.

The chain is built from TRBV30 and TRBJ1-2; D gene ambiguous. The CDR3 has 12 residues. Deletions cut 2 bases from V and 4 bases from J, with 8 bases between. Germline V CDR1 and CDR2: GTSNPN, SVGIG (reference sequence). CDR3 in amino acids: CAWSMVFYGYTF. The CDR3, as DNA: TGTGCCTGGAGTATGGTATTCTATGGCTACACCTTC.

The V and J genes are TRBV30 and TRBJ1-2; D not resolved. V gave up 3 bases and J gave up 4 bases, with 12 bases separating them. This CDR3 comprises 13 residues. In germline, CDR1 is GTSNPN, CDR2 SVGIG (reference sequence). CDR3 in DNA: TGTGCCTGGAGCCCGGGCCTCATCTATGGCTACACCTTC. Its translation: CAWSPGLIYGYTF.

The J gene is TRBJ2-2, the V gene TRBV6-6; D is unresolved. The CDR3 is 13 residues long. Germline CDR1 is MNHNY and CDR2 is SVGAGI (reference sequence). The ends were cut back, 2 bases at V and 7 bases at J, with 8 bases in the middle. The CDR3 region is CASSYKSRGELFF. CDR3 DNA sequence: TGTGCCAGCAGTTACAAGTCCCGCGGGGAGCTGTTTTTT.

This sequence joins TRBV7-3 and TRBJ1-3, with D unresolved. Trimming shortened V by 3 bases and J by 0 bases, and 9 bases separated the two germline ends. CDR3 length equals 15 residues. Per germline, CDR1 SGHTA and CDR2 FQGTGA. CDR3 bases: TGTGCCAGCAGCTTGACGGGTGGCTCTGGAAACACCATATATTTT. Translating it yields CASSLTGGSGNTIYF.

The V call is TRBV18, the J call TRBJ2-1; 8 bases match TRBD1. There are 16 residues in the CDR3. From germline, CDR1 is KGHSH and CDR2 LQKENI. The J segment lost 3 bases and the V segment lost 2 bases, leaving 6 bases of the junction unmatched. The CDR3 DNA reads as TGTGCCAGCTCACCAGATACAGGGGGGATCTACAATGAGCAGTTCTTC. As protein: CASSPDTGGIYNEQFF.

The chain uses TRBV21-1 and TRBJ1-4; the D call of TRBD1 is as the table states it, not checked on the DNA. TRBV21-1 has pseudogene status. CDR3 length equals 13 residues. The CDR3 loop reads CASSKWGREKLFF. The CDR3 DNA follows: TGTGCCAGCAGCAAATGGGGCCGGGAAAAACTGTTTTTT.

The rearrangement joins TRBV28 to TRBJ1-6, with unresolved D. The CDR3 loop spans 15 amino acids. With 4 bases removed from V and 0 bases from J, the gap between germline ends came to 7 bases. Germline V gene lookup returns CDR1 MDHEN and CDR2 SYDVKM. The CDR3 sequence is CASSSLSSYNSPLHF. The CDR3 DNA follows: TGTGCCAGCAGTTCCCTCAGCTCCTATAATTCACCCCTCCACTTT.

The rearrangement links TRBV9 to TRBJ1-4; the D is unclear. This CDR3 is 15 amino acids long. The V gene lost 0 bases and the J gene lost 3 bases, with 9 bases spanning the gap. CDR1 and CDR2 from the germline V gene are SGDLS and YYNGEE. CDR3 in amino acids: CASSVGAVANEKLFF. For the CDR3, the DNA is TGTGCCAGCAGCGTAGGTGCGGTAGCTAATGAAAAACTGTTTTTT.

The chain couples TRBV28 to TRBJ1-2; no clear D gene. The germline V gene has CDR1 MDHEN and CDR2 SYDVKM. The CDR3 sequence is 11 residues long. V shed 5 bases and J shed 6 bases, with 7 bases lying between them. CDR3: CASSISHGYTF. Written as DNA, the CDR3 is TGTGCCAGCAGTATCAGTCATGGCTACACCTTC.

The CDR3, as DNA: TGTGCCAGCAGCTTAACGTACAACAAAAACATTCAGTACTTC. This translates into CASSLTYNKNIQYF. The chain is built from TRBV7-2 and TRBJ2-4; no clear D gene. There are 14 residues in the CDR3. Germline-derived CDR1 and CDR2 are SGHTA and FQGNSA. With 2 bases removed from V and 3 bases from J, the gap between germline ends came to 8 bases.

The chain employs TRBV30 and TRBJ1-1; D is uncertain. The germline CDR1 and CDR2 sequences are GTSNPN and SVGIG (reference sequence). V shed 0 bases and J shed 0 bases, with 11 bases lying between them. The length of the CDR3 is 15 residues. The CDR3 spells CAWSVSLFMNTEAFF. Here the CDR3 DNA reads TGTGCCTGGAGTGTATCCCTCTTCATGAACACTGAAGCTTTCTTT.

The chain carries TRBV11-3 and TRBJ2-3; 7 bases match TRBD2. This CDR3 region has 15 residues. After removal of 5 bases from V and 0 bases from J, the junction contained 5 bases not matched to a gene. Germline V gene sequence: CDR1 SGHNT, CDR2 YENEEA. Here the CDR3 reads CASSPGRTSTDTQYF. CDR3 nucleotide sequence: TGTGCCAGCAGCCCCGGGAGGACTAGCACAGATACGCAGTATTTT.

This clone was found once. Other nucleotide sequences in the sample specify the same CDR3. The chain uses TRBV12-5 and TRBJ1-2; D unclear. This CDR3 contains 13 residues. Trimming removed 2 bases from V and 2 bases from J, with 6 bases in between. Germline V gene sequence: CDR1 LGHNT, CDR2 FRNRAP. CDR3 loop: CASGLSGNYGYTF. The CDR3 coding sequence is TGTGCTAGTGGTTTGTCCGGGAACTATGGCTACACCTTC.

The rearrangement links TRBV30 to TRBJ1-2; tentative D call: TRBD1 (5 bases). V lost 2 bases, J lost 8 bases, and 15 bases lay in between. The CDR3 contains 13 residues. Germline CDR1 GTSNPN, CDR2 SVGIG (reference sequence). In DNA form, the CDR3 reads TGTGCCTGGAGTCAGTCAGAGGGGCAAGGCTACACCTTC. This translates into CAWSQSEGQGYTF.

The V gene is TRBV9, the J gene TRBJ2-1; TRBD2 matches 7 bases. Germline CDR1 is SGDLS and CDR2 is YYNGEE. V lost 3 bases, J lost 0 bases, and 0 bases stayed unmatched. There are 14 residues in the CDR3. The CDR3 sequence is CASSGTSSYNEQFF. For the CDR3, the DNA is TGTGCCAGCAGCGGGACTAGCTCCTACAATGAGCAGTTCTTC.

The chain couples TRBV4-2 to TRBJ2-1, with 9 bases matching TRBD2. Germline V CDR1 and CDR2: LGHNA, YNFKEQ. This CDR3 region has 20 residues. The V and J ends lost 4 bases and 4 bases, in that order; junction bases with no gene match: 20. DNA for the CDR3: TGTGCCAGCAGCCCTGCCCTCCCAAGGGGCGGGGGGGCTATTTACAATGAGCAGTTCTTC. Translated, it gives CASSPALPRGGGAIYNEQFF.